Sequencing of this TCR beta chain was carried out in a study of T cells in Graves' hyperthyroidism and ophthalmopathy. Study observations and caveats: Blood shared most expanded thyroid clonotypes above 0.001. In simple terms, a model built on 13 V-J features told ophthalmopathy apart from stable hyperthyroidism. The model's output predicted ophthalmopathy at a median of about 5.9 months prior to onset.

Amplification of TCR beta CDR3 regions was performed using RNA transcripts as template. First-round RT-PCR with HTBI primers amplified the TCR CDR3 region. TCRdb used MiXCR to reprocess the multiplex PCR reads, holding one entry per CDR3 protein. The sample yields 500,000 to 600,000 distinct CDR3 sequences, approximately 44% seen once. The CDR3 consists of 11 residues. CDR1 is SGDLS, CDR2 YYNGEE, per germline. The V segment lost 4 bases and the J segment 11 bases; nucleotides outside the gene matches: 5. In the case of this clonotype: The antigen is unknown.

Input material: peripheral blood or thyroid tissue (not recorded which). The rearrangement uses TRBV9 and TRBJ1-1; 7 bases align to TRBD1. The source of this sequence is an adult woman with Graves' disease, either hyperthyroidism or ophthalmopathy (not recorded which). CDR3 in DNA: TGTGCCAGCAGCCCCACAGGGGACGCTTTCTTT. Protein sequence: CASSPTGDAFF.